The next 24 T cell receptor beta chains were all read from a single sample in a study of blood T cell repertoires in COVID-19. Some clones are missing from TCRdb's copy, which holds only in-frame ones; the method was immunoSEQ multiplex PCR. The sample has some 80,000 clones, approximately 90% seen once. Sequenced input: peripheral blood. These receptors came from a woman at least 80 years old with acute or convalescent COVID-19.

J is TRBJ2-7 and V is TRBV5-6, with a possible D match to TRBD2 (6 bases). Looked up from germline, CDR1 is SGHDT and CDR2 is YYEEEE. This CDR3 has 15 residues. Trimming took off 2 bases at V and 2 bases at J, with 14 bases between the two ends. In nucleotides, the CDR3 is TGTGCCAGCAGCTTTCTCGGGAGTCGAACCTACGAGCAGTACTTC. Encoded protein: CASSFLGSRTYEQYF. The full variable domain, in which reference TRBV5-6 and TRBJ2-7 provide the parts outside the CDR3, is DAGVTQSPTHLIKTRGQQVTLRCSPKSGHDTVSWYQQALGQGPQFIFQYYEEEERQRGNFPDRFSGHQFPNYSSELNVNALLLGDSALYLCASSFLGSRTYEQYFGPGTRLTVT.

The genes are TRBV2 and TRBJ1-3; a possible D gene is TRBD1 (6 bases). With 0 bases removed from V and 6 bases from J, the gap between germline ends came to 9 bases. The CDR3 has 14 amino acids. CDR1 is SNHLY, CDR2 FYNNEI, per germline. This CDR3 is CASSEAGGLNTIYF. DNA of the CDR3: TGTGCCAGCAGTGAAGCAGGGGGTTTAAACACCATATATTTT. Full variable domain (missing parts from reference TRBV2 and TRBJ1-3): EPEVTQTPSHQVTQMGQEVILRCVPISNHLYFYWYRQILGQKVEFLVSFYNNEISEKSEIFDDQFSVERPDGSNFTLKIRSTKLEDSAMYFCASSEAGGLNTIYFGEGSWLTVV.

V and J are TRBV3-1 (or the pseudogene TRBV3-2) and TRBJ1-4; TRBD1 matches 8 bases. Germline CDR1 reads LGHDT; CDR2 reads YNNKEL (reference sequence). CDR3 length: 16 amino acids. The junction had 5 bases not matched to a gene; V was cut back by 2 bases and J by 3 bases. CDR3 in amino acids: CASSQRTGQANEKLFF. The CDR3 DNA reads as TGTGCCAGCAGCCAACGGACAGGGCAGGCTAATGAAAAACTGTTTTTT.

This chain joins TRBV29-1 and TRBJ1-1; TRBD1 might be the D (6 bases). The CDR3 contains 14 residues. V was clipped by 4 bases and J by 4 bases, with 16 bases between them. The germline gives CDR1 SQVTM, CDR2 ANQGSEA. CDR3 region: CSVGSYDRSTEAFF. DNA for the CDR3: TGCAGCGTTGGTTCTTACGACAGGAGCACTGAAGCTTTCTTT.

This chain uses TRBV6-5 with TRBJ1-5; D is unresolved. Trimming removed 2 bases at V and 7 bases at J, with 9 bases between. The CDR3 totals 13 residues. In germline, CDR1 is MNHEY, CDR2 SVGAGI. The CDR3 region is CASSYGLGQPQHF. CDR3 in DNA: TGTGCCAGCAGTTACGGACTTGGGCAGCCCCAGCATTTT.

V is TRBV4-3 and J is TRBJ1-5; TRBD1 is a possible D gene (5 bases). The germline V gene encodes CDR1 LGHNA and CDR2 YSLEER. The CDR3 totals 15 residues. The V end was cut by 0 bases, the J end by 4 bases, with 10 bases between. The CDR3 DNA sequence: TGCGCCAGCAGCCAAGAATTCGGACATAATCAGCCCCAGCATTTT. As protein: CASSQEFGHNQPQHF.

In this sample, this clone turned up a few times. V is TRBV4-2 and J is TRBJ2-2, with 12 bases identical to TRBD2. Germline V CDR1 and CDR2: LGHNA, YNFKEQ. CDR3 length: 18 amino acids. With V trimmed by 0 bases and J by 6 bases, 8 bases remained unmatched. CDR3 nucleotide sequence: TGTGCCAGCAGCCAAGACCCCCTAGCGGGAGGGCCTCCCGGGGAGCTGTTTTTT. It codes for CASSQDPLAGGPPGELFF.

This clone was counted only a few times. The chain joins TRBV5-6 to TRBJ1-2; perhaps TRBD1 as D (5 bases). V gave up 4 bases and J gave up 2 bases, with 15 bases separating them. Germline V gives CDR1 SGHDT, CDR2 YYEEEE. The CDR3 spans 15 residues. CDR3 nucleotides: TGTGCCAGCAGCGTTGGGGCGGGGCGGAACTATGGCTACACCTTC. It yields the protein CASSVGAGRNYGYTF.

This rearrangement joins TRBV6-1 to TRBJ2-7; D gene uncertain. Germline CDR1 MNHNS, CDR2 SASEGT. CDR3 length: 14 amino acids. The germline V and J ends were trimmed by 2 bases and 2 bases, with 10 bases remaining between them. CDR3 in amino acids: CASSESNRPYEQYF. CDR3 coding DNA: TGTGCCAGCAGTGAAAGTAACAGACCCTACGAGCAGTACTTC.

The rearrangement joins TRBV19 to TRBJ2-3; the D gene is possibly TRBD1 (5 bases). The CDR3 covers 14 residues. Looked up from germline, CDR1 is LNHDA and CDR2 is SQIVND (reference sequence). The V gene lost 4 bases and the J gene lost 5 bases, with 13 bases spanning the gap. CDR3 residues: CASSTPRQGDTQYF. The CDR3 DNA reads TGTGCCAGTAGTACCCCCCGGCAGGGAGATACGCAGTATTTT. Together with reference TRBV19 and TRBJ2-3, the CDR3 gives the full variable domain: DGGITQSPKYLFRKEGQNVTLSCEQNLNHDAMYWYRQDPGQGLRLIYYSQIVNDFQKGDIAEGYSVSREKKESFPLTVTSAQKNPTAFYLCASSTPRQGDTQYFGPGTRLTVL.

J is TRBJ1-1 and V is TRBV27; TRBD1 matches at 7 bases. CDR1 MNHEY and CDR2 SMNVEV come from the germline V gene (reference sequence). The CDR3 is made up of 14 amino acids. J gave up 10 bases and V 2 bases, and 10 bases lay outside the gene matches. CDR3 coding DNA: TGTGCCAGCAGTTTACGGGGGACAGCCTCCTTAGCTTTCTTT. This codes for CASSLRGTASLAFF.

The chain has TRBV12-3 or TRBV12-4 and TRBJ1-2, with D possibly matching TRBD1 (6 bases). The CDR3 length is 12 residues. Trimming cost V 8 bases and J 5 bases, with 12 bases left between them. This CDR3 is CASGRGGYGYTF. Written as DNA, the CDR3 is TGTGCCAGCGGCAGGGGCGGGTATGGCTACACCTTC.

This chain joins TRBV2 and TRBJ2-2; TRBD1 matches 10 bases. This CDR3 is built from 15 residues. V gave up 6 bases and J gave up 5 bases; unmatched junction bases: 6. Germline V gives CDR1 SNHLY, CDR2 FYNNEI. CDR3 in amino acids: CASRTDRGRTGELFF. Written as DNA, the CDR3 is TGTGCCAGCAGGACGGACAGGGGGAGGACCGGGGAGCTGTTTTTT.

The rearrangement links TRBV4-1 to TRBJ2-7; D not certain. CDR3 length equals 15 residues. Germline CDR1 and CDR2: MGHRA and YSYEKL. V was pared by 6 bases and J by 2 bases, with 17 bases between. CDR3 nucleotides: TGCGCCAGCAGTCCAACGCTAAGCCGAACCTACGAGCAGTACTTC. Protein sequence: CASSPTLSRTYEQYF.

V is TRBV4-1 and J is TRBJ2-7; TRBD2 agrees at 9 bases. Germline V lookup: CDR1 MGHRA, CDR2 YSYEKL. V shed 4 bases and J 3 bases; nucleotides not matched to a gene: 7. The CDR3 spans 15 residues. The CDR3 spells CASSPLGTSNYEQYF. CDR3 coding DNA: TGCGCCAGCAGCCCACTTGGGACTAGCAACTACGAGCAGTACTTC.

This chain uses TRBV15 with TRBJ2-5, with D tentatively TRBD1 (8 bases). The germline V and J ends were trimmed by 1 base and 4 bases, with 13 bases remaining between them. The germline V gene encodes CDR1 LNHNV and CDR2 YYDKDF (reference sequence). The CDR3 loop spans 15 amino acids. CDR3 protein: CATSRGNRGGETQYF. The CDR3 region has the DNA TGTGCCACCAGCAGAGGAAACAGGGGGGGAGAGACCCAGTACTTC.

This chain links TRBV2 with TRBJ1-1; D unclear. Trimming removed 0 bases at V and 6 bases at J, with 8 bases between. The CDR3 extends over 13 amino acids. Germline V gene sequence: CDR1 SNHLY, CDR2 FYNNEI. CDR3 coding DNA: TGTGCCAGCAGTGAAGCCCCGAGGGCTGAAGCTTTCTTT. Translated, it gives CASSEAPRAEAFF.

The chain is built from TRBV5-3 and TRBJ2-3; 7 bases agree with TRBD2. TRBV5-3 is an ORF, with its function uncertain. The CDR3 is 15 amino acids. Trimming at V came to 0 bases and at J to 2 bases, leaving 3 bases not matched to a gene. The CDR3 here is CARSLVLADTDTQYF. The CDR3 DNA is TGTGCCAGAAGCTTGGTTCTAGCGGACACAGATACGCAGTATTTT.

This clone was seen only once. The CDR3 sequence: CATSRDIYQGVSGDTQYF. The CDR3 DNA sequence: TGTGCCACCAGCAGAGATATTTACCAGGGAGTTAGCGGGGATACGCAGTATTTT. The gene calls are TRBV15 and TRBJ2-3; TRBD2 matches 7 bases. This CDR3 comprises 18 residues. Looked up from germline, CDR1 is LNHNV and CDR2 is YYDKDF (reference sequence). The J segment lost 6 bases and the V segment lost 0 bases, leaving 15 bases of the junction unmatched.

The CDR3 coding sequence is TGTGCCAGCAGCCTTACTAGCGGGGGGAGACAATACAATGAGCAGTTCTTC. Its protein is CASSLTSGGRQYNEQFF. The V call is TRBV7-2, the J call TRBJ2-1; TRBD2 aligns across 12 bases. Germline CDR1 is SGHTA and CDR2 is FQGNSA. The CDR3 spans 17 residues. The V and J ends lost 5 bases and 4 bases, in that order; junction bases with no gene match: 9.

The V call is TRBV4-2, the J call TRBJ2-3, with 9 positions matching TRBD2. Trimming at V came to 3 bases and at J to 4 bases, leaving 14 bases not matched to a gene. CDR1 is LGHNA and CDR2 is YNFKEQ in the germline V gene. The CDR3 consists of 18 residues. The DNA of the CDR3 is TGTGCCAGCAGCCAGGATCTACCGGGACTAGCTGTATCAGATACGCAGTATTTT. Amino acids: CASSQDLPGLAVSDTQYF.

The chain employs TRBV5-8 and TRBJ1-4; TRBD1 agrees at 8 bases. Germline CDR1 and CDR2: SGHTS and YDEGEE. This CDR3 spans 16 amino acids. With V trimmed by 0 bases and J by 6 bases, 7 bases remained unmatched. The CDR3 coding sequence is TGTGCCAGCAGCTTGGCCGGGCAGGGGGCTGATGAAAAACTGTTTTTT. Protein: CASSLAGQGADEKLFF.

The V call is TRBV7-2, the J call TRBJ2-1; 11 bases line up with TRBD2. V lost 2 bases and J lost 9; bases outside the gene matches: 6. The CDR3 consists of 15 residues. Germline V gene lookup returns CDR1 SGHTA and CDR2 FQGNSA. CDR3 in DNA: TGTGCCAGCAGCTTATCACTAGCGGGAGTTACTGAGCAGTTCTTC. This gives the protein CASSLSLAGVTEQFF.

The gene calls are TRBV27 and TRBJ1-2; 8 bases are a match to TRBD1. There are 13 residues in the CDR3. V dropped 6 bases and J dropped 5; count of bases not matched to a gene: 5. The V gene's germline CDR1 is MNHEY and CDR2 SMNVEV (reference sequence). The CDR3 coding sequence is TGTGCCAGCAGGAGGACAGGGACTTATGGCTACACCTTC. Protein sequence: CASRRTGTYGYTF.